The clone carrying this TCR beta chain appeared once. Antigen: not known. This sample was included in a study of CD8 T cells in ankylosing spondylitis. Study-wide findings and caveats: Prior literature has documented some motif variants in synovial fluid and blood from reactive arthritis. Disease-linked clones had a CD8+ phenotype and relatively low frequency in peripheral blood. Ankylosing spondylitis blood appeared to carry a characteristic TCR beta motif of several highly homologous variants.

A quantitative 5'-RACE method, one with molecular barcodes, was used to make TCR beta libraries. TCRdb ran MiXCR on the 5' RACE reads and lists one entry per CDR3 protein. Of 290,000 or so distinct CDR3 sequences listed, about a fifth are singletons. V was cut by 3 bases and J by 10 bases, with 11 bases left in between. CDR1 and CDR2 from the germline V gene are SGHAT and FQNNGV. CDR3 length: 12 residues. V gene TRBV11-2 combines with J gene TRBJ2-3; either TRBD1 or TRBD2 may supply D (5 bases each). The clonotype was recovered from a female donor with ankylosing spondylitis or in good health (not recorded which). The sequencing sample was made of blood, either unsorted or a sorted T cell fraction (not recorded which). The CDR3 here is CASSLGPEAQYF. DNA for the CDR3: TGTGCCAGCAGCTTGGGGCCGGAGGCGCAGTATTTT.